This T cell receptor beta chain was observed in a study of T cell repertoires in cytomegalovirus infection. About the study: CMV infection together with matching HLA type was indicated by public TCR beta signatures. Study conclusions and caveats: HLA-C-restricted TCR beta clonotypes specific for CMV led the ex vivo response.

TCRdb itself ran the reads through MiXCR, one entry per CDR3 protein. The table has around 110,000 distinct CDR3 sequences, 10% seen once. Turning to this clonotype: The antigen remains unidentified.

This TCR was recovered from a human donor in good health (CMV status not recorded). Some clones in this sample may be carry-over from other donors' samples. The sequenced sample was PBMCs, sequenced either directly or after in vitro stimulation (not recorded which).

CDR3 bases: TGTGCCAGCAGCCCTAACGCTAGCCCCGACAATGAGCAGTTCTTC. Its protein is CASSPNASPDNEQFF. J is TRBJ2-1 and V is TRBV7-2; TRBD2 is a possible D gene (5 bases). V was pared by 5 bases and J by 5 bases, with 16 bases between. This CDR3 has 15 amino acids. Germline-derived CDR1 and CDR2 are SGHTA and FQGNSA.